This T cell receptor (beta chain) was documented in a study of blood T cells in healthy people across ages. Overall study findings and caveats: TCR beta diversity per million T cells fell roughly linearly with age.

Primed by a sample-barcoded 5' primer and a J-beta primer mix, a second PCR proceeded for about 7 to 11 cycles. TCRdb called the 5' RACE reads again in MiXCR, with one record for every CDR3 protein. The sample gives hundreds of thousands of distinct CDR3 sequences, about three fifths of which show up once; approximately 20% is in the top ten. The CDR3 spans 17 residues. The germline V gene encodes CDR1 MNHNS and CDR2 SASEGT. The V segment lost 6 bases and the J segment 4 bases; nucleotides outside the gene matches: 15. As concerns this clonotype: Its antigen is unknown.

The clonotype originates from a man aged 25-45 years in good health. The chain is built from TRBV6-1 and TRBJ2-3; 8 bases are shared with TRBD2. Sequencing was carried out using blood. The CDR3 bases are TGTGCCAGCAGCCCCAGCTGGACTAGCAGGAGCCCAGATACGCAGTATTTT. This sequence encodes CASSPSWTSRSPDTQYF.